The 29 T cell receptor beta chains in this list originate from one sample, sequenced in a study of technical replicates of blood from several donors. Libraries were prepared by immunoSEQ multiplex PCR; TCRdb keeps only in-frame clonotypes and omits some of them. The sample consists of 100,000 or so clones, approximately 96% of them appearing once. The sequenced material came from T cells isolated from PBMCs. These receptors were taken from a human donor in good health.

In this sample, this clone turned up once. This chain joins TRBV9 and TRBJ2-3; 12 bases are shared with TRBD2. The CDR3 totals 20 residues. CDR1 and CDR2 from the germline V gene are SGDLS and YYNGEE. The V and J ends lost 3 bases and 2 bases, in that order; junction bases with no gene match: 16. The CDR3 reads CASSEGGASGGAVPTDTQYF. For the CDR3, the DNA is TGTGCCAGCAGCGAGGGGGGAGCTAGCGGGGGGGCCGTTCCCACAGATACGCAGTATTTT.

The chain uses TRBV15 and TRBJ2-7; 7 nucleotides line up with TRBD2. This CDR3 is 16 amino acids long. The ends lost 0 bases at V and 5 bases at J; junction bases unmatched: 10. Looked up from germline, CDR1 is LNHNV and CDR2 is YYDKDF (reference sequence). CDR3 bases: TGTGCCACCAGCAGAGAAGGCGGGAGCCGGCGGGACGAGCAGTACTTC. Translation: CATSREGGSRRDEQYF.

In its sample, this clone was seen once. The chain couples TRBV28 to TRBJ2-7; 7 bases map to TRBD1. Germline CDR1 and CDR2: MDHEN and SYDVKM. CDR3 length: 13 residues. After removal of 2 bases from V and 5 bases from J, the junction contained 3 bases not matched to a gene. Here the CDR3 reads CASSLDRVDEQYF. CDR3 bases: TGTGCCAGCAGTTTAGACAGGGTCGACGAGCAGTACTTC.

To note about this clone: The same CDR3 is also encoded by other DNA sequences in this sample. This chain joins TRBV4-1 and TRBJ2-1; D unresolved. The germline CDR1 and CDR2 sequences are MGHRA and YSYEKL. The CDR3 has 13 residues. Deletions cut 0 bases from V and 7 bases from J, with 7 bases between. The CDR3 is CASSQDRVNEQFF. DNA of the CDR3: TGCGCCAGCAGCCAAGATAGAGTGAATGAGCAGTTCTTC.

A remark on this clone: Distinct nucleotide sequences in the sample also encode this CDR3. The rearrangement joins TRBV7-8 to TRBJ1-3; D is perhaps TRBD1 (6 bases). Trimming stripped 3 bases from V and 1 base from J, with 16 bases between. Germline V gene sequence: CDR1 SGHVS, CDR2 FQNEAQ. The CDR3 has 17 amino acids. The chain's CDR3 is CASSFQGFPSSGNTIYF. The CDR3 DNA reads TGTGCCAGCAGCTTCCAGGGGTTCCCTTCTTCTGGAAACACCATATATTTT.

Here the CDR3 DNA reads TGTGCCACCAGCTCTACCGGGGGTGACCAGTACTTC. Its protein is CATSSTGGDQYF. The chain employs TRBV15 and TRBJ2-5, with D possibly matching TRBD2 (6 bases). Trimming cost V 5 bases and J 10 bases, with 14 bases left between them. The CDR3 totals 12 residues. Germline V CDR1 and CDR2: LNHNV, YYDKDF (reference sequence).

This clone was seen a few times. The chain joins TRBV28 to TRBJ1-1; D is undetermined. The CDR3 extends over 13 amino acids. Germline CDR1 MDHEN, CDR2 SYDVKM. V lost 2 bases and J lost 4, with 8 bases in between. Here the CDR3 DNA reads TGTGCCAGCAGTTTAGAGAAACCCACTGAAGCTTTCTTT. As protein: CASSLEKPTEAFF. The full variable domain, in which reference TRBV28 and TRBJ1-1 provide the parts outside the CDR3, is DVKVTQSSRYLVKRTGEKVFLECVQDMDHENMFWYRQDPGLGLRLIYFSYDVKMKEKGDIPEGYSVSREKKERFSLILESASTNQTSMYLCASSLEKPTEAFFGQGTRLTVV.

The CDR3 spells CASSSGVYEKLFF. The CDR3 bases are TGTGCCAGCAGTTCGGGGGTGTATGAAAAACTGTTTTTT. The V and J genes are TRBV6-5 and TRBJ1-4, with D possibly matching TRBD1 (5 bases). The length of the CDR3 is 13 residues. V shed 4 bases and J shed 6 bases, with 9 bases lying between them. CDR1 and CDR2 (germline): MNHEY, SVGAGI.

The rearrangement uses TRBV11-2 and TRBJ1-3, with a weak D call TRBD1 (5 bases). Germline CDR1 is SGHAT and CDR2 is FQNNGV. V gave up 4 bases and J gave up 3 bases, with 10 bases separating them. This CDR3 has 14 amino acids. In DNA, the CDR3 is TGTGCCAGCAGCTGGGCAGGGATTGGAAACACCATATATTTT. As protein: CASSWAGIGNTIYF.

V is TRBV4-1 and J is TRBJ2-3; 8 bases agree with TRBD2. Trimming cost V 0 bases and J 4 bases; bases outside gene matches: 0. The length of the CDR3 is 14 residues. Per germline, CDR1 MGHRA and CDR2 YSYEKL. CDR3 in amino acids: CASSQERGADTQYF. The CDR3 coding sequence is TGCGCCAGCAGCCAAGAGCGGGGGGCAGATACGCAGTATTTT.

The V gene is TRBV9, the J gene TRBJ2-7; a possible D gene is TRBD2 (7 bases). Germline V gives CDR1 SGDLS, CDR2 YYNGEE. V was clipped by 2 bases and J by 4 bases, with 10 bases between them. This CDR3 has 13 amino acids. The CDR3 coding sequence is TGTGCCAGCAGCGTCGGGGGGCAGTACGAGCAGTACTTC. Its translation is CASSVGGQYEQYF. Full variable domain (missing parts from reference TRBV9 and TRBJ2-7): DSGVTQTPKHLITATGQRVTLRCSPRSGDLSVYWYQQSLDQGLQFLIQYYNGEERAKGNILERFSAQQFPDLHSELNLSSLELGDSALYFCASSVGGQYEQYFGPGTRLTVT.

The chain couples TRBV5-1 to TRBJ2-7, with D perhaps matching TRBD1 (6 bases). The CDR3 is 13 residues long. The ends were cut back, 0 bases at V and 3 bases at J, with 7 bases in the middle. CDR1 SGHRS and CDR2 YFSETQ come from the germline V gene. The CDR3 sequence: CASSLDRDYEQYF. The DNA for the CDR3 is TGCGCCAGCAGCTTGGACAGGGACTACGAGCAGTACTTC.

The chain joins TRBV19 to TRBJ2-1; a possible D gene is TRBD1 (6 bases). This CDR3 is built from 15 residues. Looked up from germline, CDR1 is LNHDA and CDR2 is SQIVND (reference sequence). V was pared by 6 bases and J by 2 bases, with 14 bases between. CDR3 coding DNA: TGTGCCAGTAGAGATACAGGGAGTCCCTACAATGAGCAGTTCTTC. This sequence encodes CASRDTGSPYNEQFF. Complete variable domain (other parts from reference TRBV19 and TRBJ2-1): DGGITQSPKYLFRKEGQNVTLSCEQNLNHDAMYWYRQDPGQGLRLIYYSQIVNDFQKGDIAEGYSVSREKKESFPLTVTSAQKNPTAFYLCASRDTGSPYNEQFFGPGTRLTVL.

The chain employs TRBV19 and TRBJ1-5; D ambiguous. The CDR3 consists of 14 residues. Trimming pared 3 bases from V and 0 bases from J, leaving 6 bases between. Germline-derived CDR1 and CDR2 are LNHDA and SQIVND (reference sequence). In nucleotides, the CDR3 is TGTGCCAGTAGTATCTCACATAGCAATCAGCCCCAGCATTTT. Translated: CASSISHSNQPQHF.

V gene TRBV18 combines with J gene TRBJ1-2; 11 nucleotides align to TRBD1. The CDR3 is 17 amino acids. Germline CDR1 KGHSH, CDR2 LQKENI. After removal of 0 bases from V and 8 bases from J, the junction contained 11 bases not matched to a gene. CDR3 protein: CASSPPSDRGLGAGYTF. The CDR3 DNA reads as TGTGCCAGCTCACCACCCTCGGACAGGGGGCTTGGGGCCGGCTACACCTTC.

The V and J genes are TRBV12-2 and TRBJ2-1; no check of the table's D call, TRBD2, against the DNA was made. TRBV12-2 is classified as a pseudogene. This CDR3 comprises 17 residues. The CDR3 sequence is CASRSYARGSSYNEQFF. Here the CDR3 DNA reads TGTGCAAGTCGCTCATACGCTCGGGGGAGTTCCTACAATGAGCAGTTCTTC.

The rearrangement joins TRBV9 to TRBJ1-4; no definite D call. The germline gives CDR1 SGDLS, CDR2 YYNGEE. V gave up 4 bases and J gave up 3 bases, with 7 bases separating them. The CDR3 length is 13 residues. The CDR3 here is CASSPAANEKLFF. The CDR3 coding sequence is TGTGCCAGCAGCCCTGCGGCTAATGAAAAACTGTTTTTT.

The chain joins TRBV7-2 to TRBJ1-5; TRBD1 matches 8 bases. This CDR3 is 16 amino acids long. Trimming at V came to 0 bases and at J to 4 bases, leaving 5 bases not matched to a gene. In germline, CDR1 is SGHTA, CDR2 FQGNSA. The CDR3 DNA reads TGTGCCAGCAGCTTAGCGGGACAGGTCTTTAATCAGCCCCAGCATTTT. Amino acids: CASSLAGQVFNQPQHF.

This chain links TRBV27 with TRBJ2-1; TRBD2 agrees at 11 bases. V gave up 3 bases and J gave up 4 bases; unmatched junction bases: 5. Germline lookup yields CDR1 MNHEY and CDR2 SMNVEV (reference sequence). This CDR3 is 16 amino acids long. CDR3 loop: CASSFGSGRGYNEQFF. The DNA for the CDR3 is TGTGCCAGCAGTTTTGGTAGCGGGAGGGGATACAATGAGCAGTTCTTC.

The V gene is TRBV4-2, the J gene TRBJ2-3, with a tentative D call TRBD2 (7 bases). The CDR3 is 18 amino acids. Germline V CDR1 and CDR2: LGHNA, YNFKEQ. The ends were cut back, 0 bases at V and 1 base at J, with 17 bases in the middle. The CDR3 here is CASSQELGGAVGTDTQYF. For the CDR3, the DNA is TGTGCCAGCAGCCAAGAGCTTGGGGGGGCAGTGGGCACAGATACGCAGTATTTT.

This clone was observed a single time. The gene calls are TRBV20-1 and TRBJ2-1, with D perhaps matching TRBD2 (6 bases). Trimming removed 6 bases from V and 7 bases from J, with 10 bases in between. The CDR3 loop spans 11 amino acids. The germline gives CDR1 DFQATT, CDR2 SNEGSKA (reference sequence). CDR3 sequence: CSATSKNEQFF. The CDR3 nucleotides read TGCAGTGCCACTAGCAAAAATGAGCAGTTCTTC.

V is TRBV5-8 and J is TRBJ2-5; 9 nucleotides agree with TRBD1. In germline, CDR1 is SGHTS, CDR2 YDEGEE. After removal of 3 bases from V and 5 bases from J, the junction contained 14 bases not matched to a gene. The CDR3 length is 17 residues. The CDR3 DNA reads TGTGCCAGCAGCTCAGGACAGGGGACTTTCAGGGGGGAGACCCAGTACTTC. Amino acid sequence: CASSSGQGTFRGETQYF.

This clone was seen a single time. V gene TRBV5-1 combines with J gene TRBJ2-3; possible D gene TRBD1, 5 bases. The CDR3 runs 14 residues. V shed 0 bases and J shed 3 bases, with 8 bases lying between them. The germline V gene encodes CDR1 SGHRS and CDR2 YFSETQ. CDR3 amino acids: CASSLEQDTDTQYF. As DNA, the CDR3 is TGCGCCAGCAGCTTGGAACAGGATACAGATACGCAGTATTTT.

The rearrangement uses TRBV6-5 and TRBJ2-3; 10 positions match TRBD2. There are 14 residues in the CDR3. Trimming removed 6 bases from V and 3 bases from J; junction bases left unmatched: 3. Germline V gene sequence: CDR1 MNHEY, CDR2 SVGAGI. Here the CDR3 reads CASRLAGVTDTQYF. CDR3 in DNA: TGTGCCAGCAGGCTAGCGGGAGTGACAGATACGCAGTATTTT.

The CDR3 DNA follows: TGTGCCAGCAGCTTTTACAGGGGGCGAACTGAAGCTTTCTTT. This sequence encodes CASSFYRGRTEAFF. The chain uses TRBV7-2 and TRBJ1-1; 9 positions agree with TRBD1. Germline-derived CDR1 and CDR2 are SGHTA and FQGNSA. Losses at the gene ends were 3 bases for V and 5 bases for J; bases not matched to a gene: 4. The CDR3 spans 14 residues.

This rearrangement joins TRBV4-1 to TRBJ2-5; TRBD2 matches 12 bases. Germline V gives CDR1 MGHRA, CDR2 YSYEKL. CDR3 length: 16 residues. The V gene end was trimmed by 1 base and the J gene end by 4 bases; junction bases not matched to a gene: 4. In DNA form, the CDR3 reads TGCGCCAGCAGCCAAGGGCGGGGACTAGCGGGAGAGACCCAGTACTTC. Translation gives CASSQGRGLAGETQYF.

This clone was seen once. The rearrangement links TRBV5-1 to TRBJ1-1; a weak D match, TRBD1 (6 bases). The CDR3 contains 15 residues. The V and J ends lost 3 bases and 0 bases respectively, with 12 bases between them. Germline CDR1 is SGHRS and CDR2 is YFSETQ. Written as DNA, the CDR3 is TGCGCCAGCAGCTCTTCGGGACACATGAACACTGAAGCTTTCTTT. Protein sequence: CASSSSGHMNTEAFF.

The chain links TRBV10-1 to TRBJ2-7; D is undetermined. Trimming removed 0 bases from V and 9 bases from J, with 9 bases in between. This CDR3 has 12 amino acids. Germline CDR1 WNHNN, CDR2 SYGVQD (reference sequence). DNA for the CDR3: TGCGCCAGCAGTGAGTCAGCCACCCGGCAGTACTTC. Translated, it gives CASSESATRQYF.

The chain couples TRBV16 to TRBJ2-7; 8 positions match TRBD2. The CDR3 spans 15 residues. CDR1 is KGHSY, CDR2 FQNENV, per germline. J was trimmed by 4 bases and V by 1 base; bases with no gene match: 6. CDR3 nucleotides: TGTGCCAGCAGCCAATTCAGCGGGAGTATATACGAGCAGTACTTC. Its protein is CASSQFSGSIYEQYF. Supplemented by reference TRBV16 and TRBJ2-7, the full variable domain reads GEEVAQTPKHLVRGEGQKAKLYCAPIKGHSYVFWYQQVLKNEFKFLISFQNENVFDETGMPKERFSAKCLPNSPCSLEIQATKLEDSAVYFCASSQFSGSIYEQYFGPGTRLTVT.